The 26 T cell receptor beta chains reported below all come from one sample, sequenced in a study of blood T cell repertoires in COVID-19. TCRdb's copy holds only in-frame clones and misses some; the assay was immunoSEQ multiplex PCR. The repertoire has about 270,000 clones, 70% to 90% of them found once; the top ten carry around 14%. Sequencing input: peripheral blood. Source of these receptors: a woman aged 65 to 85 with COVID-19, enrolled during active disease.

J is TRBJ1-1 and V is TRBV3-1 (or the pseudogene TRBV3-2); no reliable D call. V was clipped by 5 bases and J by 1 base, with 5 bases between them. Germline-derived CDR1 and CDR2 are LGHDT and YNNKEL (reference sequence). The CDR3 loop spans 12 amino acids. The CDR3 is CASSLANTEAFF. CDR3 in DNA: TGTGCCAGCAGCTTAGCGAACACTGAAGCTTTCTTT.

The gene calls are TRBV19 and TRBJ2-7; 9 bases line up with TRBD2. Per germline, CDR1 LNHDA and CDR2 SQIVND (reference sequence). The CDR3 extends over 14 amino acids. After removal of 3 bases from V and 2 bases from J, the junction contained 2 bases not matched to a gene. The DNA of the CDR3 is TGTGCCAGTAGTATTAGCGGGGGAACCTACGAGCAGTACTTC. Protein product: CASSISGGTYEQYF. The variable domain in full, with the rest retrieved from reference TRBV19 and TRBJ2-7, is DGGITQSPKYLFRKEGQNVTLSCEQNLNHDAMYWYRQDPGQGLRLIYYSQIVNDFQKGDIAEGYSVSREKKESFPLTVTSAQKNPTAFYLCASSISGGTYEQYFGPGTRLTVT.

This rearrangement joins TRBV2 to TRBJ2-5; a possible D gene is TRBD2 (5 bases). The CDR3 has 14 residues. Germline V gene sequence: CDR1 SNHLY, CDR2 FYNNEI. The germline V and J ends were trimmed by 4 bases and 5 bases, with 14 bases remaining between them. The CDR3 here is CASSVGRARETQYF. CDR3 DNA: TGTGCCAGCAGTGTTGGGCGGGCCCGGGAGACCCAGTACTTC.

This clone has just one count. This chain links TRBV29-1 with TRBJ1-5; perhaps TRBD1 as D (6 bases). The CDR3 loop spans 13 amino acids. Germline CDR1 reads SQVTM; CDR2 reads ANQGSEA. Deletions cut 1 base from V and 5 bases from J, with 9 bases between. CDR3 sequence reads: CSVEGNRDQPQHF. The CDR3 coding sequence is TGCAGCGTTGAAGGTAACAGGGATCAGCCCCAGCATTTT.

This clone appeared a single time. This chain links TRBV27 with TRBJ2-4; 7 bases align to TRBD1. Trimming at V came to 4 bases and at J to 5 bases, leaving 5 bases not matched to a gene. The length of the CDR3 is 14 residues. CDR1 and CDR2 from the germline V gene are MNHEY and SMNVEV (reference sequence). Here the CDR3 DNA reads TGTGCCAGCAGTTACAGGGGTTTCGAAAACATTCAGTACTTC. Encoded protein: CASSYRGFENIQYF.

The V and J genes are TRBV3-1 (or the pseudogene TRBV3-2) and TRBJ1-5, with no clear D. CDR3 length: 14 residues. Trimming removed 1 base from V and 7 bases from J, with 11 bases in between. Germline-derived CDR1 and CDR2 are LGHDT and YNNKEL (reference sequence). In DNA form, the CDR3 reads TGTGCCAGCAGCCAAGCAGGAAGTATGCAGCCCCAGCATTTT. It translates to CASSQAGSMQPQHF.

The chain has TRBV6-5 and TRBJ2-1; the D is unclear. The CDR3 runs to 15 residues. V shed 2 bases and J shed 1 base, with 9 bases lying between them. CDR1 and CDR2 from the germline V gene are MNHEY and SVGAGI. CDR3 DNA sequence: TGTGCCAGCAGTTACGCATCCGCGTCCTACAATGAGCAGTTCTTC. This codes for CASSYASASYNEQFF.

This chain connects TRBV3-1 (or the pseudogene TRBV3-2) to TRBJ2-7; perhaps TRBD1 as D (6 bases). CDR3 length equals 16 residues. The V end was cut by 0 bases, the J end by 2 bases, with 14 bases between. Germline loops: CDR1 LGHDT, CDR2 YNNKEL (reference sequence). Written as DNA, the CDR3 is TGTGCCAGCAGCCAAGATGTCGTGACAGGAACCTACGAGCAGTACTTC. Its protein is CASSQDVVTGTYEQYF.

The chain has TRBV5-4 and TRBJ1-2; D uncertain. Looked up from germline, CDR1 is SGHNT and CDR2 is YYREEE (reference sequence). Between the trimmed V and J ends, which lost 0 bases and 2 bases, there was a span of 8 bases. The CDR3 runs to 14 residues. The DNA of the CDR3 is TGTGCCAGCAGCTTGGCCTCCGGGAACTATGGCTACACCTTC. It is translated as CASSLASGNYGYTF.

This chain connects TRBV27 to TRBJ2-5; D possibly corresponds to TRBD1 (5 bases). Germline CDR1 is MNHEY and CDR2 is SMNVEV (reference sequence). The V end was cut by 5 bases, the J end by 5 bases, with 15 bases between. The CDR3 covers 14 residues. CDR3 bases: TGTGCCAGCAGTGATTCCAGGGTCCGGGAGACCCAGTACTTC. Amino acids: CASSDSRVRETQYF.

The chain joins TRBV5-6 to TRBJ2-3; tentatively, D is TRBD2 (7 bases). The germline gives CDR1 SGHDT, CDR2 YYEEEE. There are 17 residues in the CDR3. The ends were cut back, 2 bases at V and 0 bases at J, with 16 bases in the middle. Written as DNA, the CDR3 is TGTGCCAGCAGCTTAGGGGGGGACGAGCTTAGCACAGATACGCAGTATTTT. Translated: CASSLGGDELSTDTQYF.

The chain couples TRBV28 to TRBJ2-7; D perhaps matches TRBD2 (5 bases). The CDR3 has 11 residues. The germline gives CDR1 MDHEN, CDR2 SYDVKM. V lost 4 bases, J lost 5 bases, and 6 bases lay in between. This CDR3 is CASSSRDEQYF. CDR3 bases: TGTGCCAGCAGTTCGAGGGACGAGCAGTACTTC.

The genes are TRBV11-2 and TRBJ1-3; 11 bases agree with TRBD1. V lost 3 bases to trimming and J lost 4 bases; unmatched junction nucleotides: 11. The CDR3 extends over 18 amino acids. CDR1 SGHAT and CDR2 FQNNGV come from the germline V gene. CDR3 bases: TGTGCCAGCAGCTTGGAGGACAGGGGGCTCTTAAAAGGAAACACCATATATTTT. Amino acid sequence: CASSLEDRGLLKGNTIYF.

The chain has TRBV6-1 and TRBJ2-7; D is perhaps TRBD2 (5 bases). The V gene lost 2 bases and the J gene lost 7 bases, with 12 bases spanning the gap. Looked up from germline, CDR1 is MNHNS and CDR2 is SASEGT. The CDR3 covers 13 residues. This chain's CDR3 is CASSESGRREQYF. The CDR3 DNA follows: TGTGCCAGCAGTGAATCTGGGCGGAGGGAGCAGTACTTC.

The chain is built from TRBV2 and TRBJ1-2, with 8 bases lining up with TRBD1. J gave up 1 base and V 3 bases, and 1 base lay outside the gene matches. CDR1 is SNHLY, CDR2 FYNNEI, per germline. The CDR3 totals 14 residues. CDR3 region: CASSDRGRNYGYTF. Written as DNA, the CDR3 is TGTGCCAGCAGTGACAGGGGGCGTAACTATGGCTACACCTTC. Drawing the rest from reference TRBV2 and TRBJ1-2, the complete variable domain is EPEVTQTPSHQVTQMGQEVILRCVPISNHLYFYWYRQILGQKVEFLVSFYNNEISEKSEIFDDQFSVERPDGSNFTLKIRSTKLEDSAMYFCASSDRGRNYGYTFGSGTRLTVV.

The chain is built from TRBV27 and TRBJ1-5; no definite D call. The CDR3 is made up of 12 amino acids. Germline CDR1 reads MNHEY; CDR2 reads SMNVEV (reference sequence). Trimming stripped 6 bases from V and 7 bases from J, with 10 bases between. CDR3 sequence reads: CASSPGGQPQHF. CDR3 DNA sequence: TGTGCCAGCAGCCCGGGAGGCCAGCCCCAGCATTTT.

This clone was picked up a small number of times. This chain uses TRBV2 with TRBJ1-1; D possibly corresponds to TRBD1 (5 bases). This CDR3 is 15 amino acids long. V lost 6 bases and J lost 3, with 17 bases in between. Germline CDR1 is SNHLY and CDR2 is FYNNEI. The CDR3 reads CASRFQQESDTEAFF. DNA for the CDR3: TGTGCCAGCAGATTCCAACAGGAGTCGGACACTGAAGCTTTCTTT.

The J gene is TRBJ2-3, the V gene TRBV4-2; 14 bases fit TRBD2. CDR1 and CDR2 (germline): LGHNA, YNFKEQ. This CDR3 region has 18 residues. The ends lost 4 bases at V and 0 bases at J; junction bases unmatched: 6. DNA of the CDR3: TGTGCCAGCAGCCTCGGGACTAGCGGGGGCACTAGCACAGATACGCAGTATTTT. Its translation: CASSLGTSGGTSTDTQYF.

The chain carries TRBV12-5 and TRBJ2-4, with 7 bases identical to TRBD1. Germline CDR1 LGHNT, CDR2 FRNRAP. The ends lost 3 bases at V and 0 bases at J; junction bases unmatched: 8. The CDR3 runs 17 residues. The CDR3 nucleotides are TGTGCTAGTGGTTTTAGACAGGGCTTTCTAGCCAAAAACATTCAGTACTTC. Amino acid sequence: CASGFRQGFLAKNIQYF.

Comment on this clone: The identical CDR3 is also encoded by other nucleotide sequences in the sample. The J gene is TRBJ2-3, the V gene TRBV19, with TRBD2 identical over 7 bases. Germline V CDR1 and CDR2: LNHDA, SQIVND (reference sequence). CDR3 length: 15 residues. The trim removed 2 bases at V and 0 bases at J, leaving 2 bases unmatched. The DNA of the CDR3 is TGTGCCAGTAGTATATCGGGGGGTAGCACAGATACGCAGTATTTT. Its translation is CASSISGGSTDTQYF.

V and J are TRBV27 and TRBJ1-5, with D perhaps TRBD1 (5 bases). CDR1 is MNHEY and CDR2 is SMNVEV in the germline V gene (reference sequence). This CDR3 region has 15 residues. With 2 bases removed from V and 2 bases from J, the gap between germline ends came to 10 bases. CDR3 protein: CASSLRGDGNQPQHF. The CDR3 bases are TGTGCCAGCAGTTTACGGGGGGATGGCAATCAGCCCCAGCATTTT.

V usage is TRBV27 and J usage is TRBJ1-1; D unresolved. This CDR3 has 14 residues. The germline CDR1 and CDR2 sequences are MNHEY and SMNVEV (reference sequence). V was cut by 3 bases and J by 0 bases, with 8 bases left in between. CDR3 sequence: CASSLRPMNTEAFF. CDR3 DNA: TGTGCCAGCAGTTTGCGCCCCATGAACACTGAAGCTTTCTTT.

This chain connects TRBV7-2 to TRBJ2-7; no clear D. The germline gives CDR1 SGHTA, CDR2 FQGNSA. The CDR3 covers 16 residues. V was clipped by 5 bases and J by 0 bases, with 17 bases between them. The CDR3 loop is CASSPLLWQRSYEQYF. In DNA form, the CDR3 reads TGTGCCAGCAGCCCCCTTTTGTGGCAGCGCTCCTACGAGCAGTACTTC.

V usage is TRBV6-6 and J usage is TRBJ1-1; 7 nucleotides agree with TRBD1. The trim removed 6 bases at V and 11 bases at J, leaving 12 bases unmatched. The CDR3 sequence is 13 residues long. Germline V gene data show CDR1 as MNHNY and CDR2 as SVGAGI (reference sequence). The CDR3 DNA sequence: TGTGCCAGCAGACCTCGACAGGGTCCGAACGCTTTCTTT. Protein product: CASRPRQGPNAFF.

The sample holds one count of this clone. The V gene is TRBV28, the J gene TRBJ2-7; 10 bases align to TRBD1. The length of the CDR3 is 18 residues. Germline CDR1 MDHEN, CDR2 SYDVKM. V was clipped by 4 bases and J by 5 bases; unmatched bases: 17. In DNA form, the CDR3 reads TGTGCCAGCAGTTCGCCTTCTGCCGGGACAGGGGTCGGGGACGAGCAGTACTTC. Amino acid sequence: CASSSPSAGTGVGDEQYF.

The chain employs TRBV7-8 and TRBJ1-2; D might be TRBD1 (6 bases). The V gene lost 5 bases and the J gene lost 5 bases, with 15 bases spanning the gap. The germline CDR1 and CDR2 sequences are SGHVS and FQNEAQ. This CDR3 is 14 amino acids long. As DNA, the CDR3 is TGTGCCAGCAGCCCGGACAGAGTAGTATATGGCTACACCTTC. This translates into CASSPDRVVYGYTF.